Reported below is one TCR beta chain. This specimen comes from a study of PD-1 and CTLA-4 blockade in melanoma. Only in-frame clones appear in the TCRdb table, and some are missing; sequencing was by immunoSEQ multiplex PCR. In the table there are nearly 30,000 clones, about 89% of which are singletons. The sample was CD8+ T cells from peripheral blood, taken before anti-PD-1 treatment. The clonotype was recovered from a human donor with melanoma.

The CDR3 nucleotides read TGTGCCTGGAGTCTCGACGGAGTCTCTGGAAACACCATATATTTT. This gives the protein CAWSLDGVSGNTIYF. V is TRBV30 and J is TRBJ1-3, with no clear D. Trimming shortened V by 2 bases and J by 0 bases, and 11 bases separated the two germline ends. This CDR3 is built from 15 residues. Germline lookup yields CDR1 GTSNPN and CDR2 SVGIG (reference sequence).